These 25 T cell receptor beta chains originate from one sample sequenced in a study of control samples from healthy donors and cancer patients. Clones were sequenced by immunoSEQ multiplex PCR, and TCRdb holds only the in-frame ones, with some missing. There are some 41,000 clones in the sample; more than 70% occur only once, and roughly 10% lies in the top ten. The sequencing sample was made of PBMCs. These receptors all stem from a woman between 55 and 75 years old with lung cancer.

The chain couples TRBV11-2 to TRBJ2-7, with 10 bases fitting TRBD2. The CDR3 has 15 residues. J gave up 3 bases and V 5 bases, and 7 bases lay outside the gene matches. CDR1 is SGHAT and CDR2 is FQNNGV in the germline V gene. CDR3 DNA sequence: TGTGCCAGCAGCCCTCTACTAGCGGGGCACTACGAGCAGTACTTC. Amino acid sequence: CASSPLLAGHYEQYF.

V and J are TRBV10-3 and TRBJ2-7; unclear D gene. V was pared by 3 bases and J by 0 bases, with 6 bases between. The CDR3 sequence is 13 residues long. CDR1 and CDR2 from the germline V gene are ENHRY and SYGVKD. CDR3 in amino acids: CAISDGSSYEQYF. In nucleotides, the CDR3 is TGTGCCATCAGTGACGGCAGCTCCTACGAGCAGTACTTC.

The J gene is TRBJ2-5, the V gene TRBV24-1; 8 positions agree with TRBD1. V dropped 3 bases and J dropped 3; count of bases not matched to a gene: 5. Germline V CDR1 and CDR2: KGHDR, SFDVKD. CDR3 size: 15 residues. CDR3 coding DNA: TGTGCCACCAGTGATCCGACAGGGGAAGAAGAGACCCAGTACTTC. Protein sequence: CATSDPTGEEETQYF.

The V call is TRBV12-3 or TRBV12-4, the J call TRBJ1-1, with D uncertain. This CDR3 has 11 amino acids. V lost 5 bases, J lost 7 bases, and 8 bases lay in between. CDR3 loop: CASSQQSEAFF. As DNA, the CDR3 is TGTGCCAGCAGTCAACAGAGTGAAGCTTTCTTT.

This chain uses TRBV7-2 with TRBJ2-1; D gene unclear. The CDR3 sequence is 14 residues long. V lost 5 bases to trimming and J lost 5 bases, with 13 bases between them. Germline CDR1 reads SGHTA; CDR2 reads FQGNSA. CDR3 in DNA: TGTGCCAGCAGCCCCCACCGAATCAACAATGAGCAGTTCTTC. Its protein is CASSPHRINNEQFF.

The chain joins TRBV30 to TRBJ2-5, with 9 positions matching TRBD1. This CDR3 comprises 13 residues. V lost 4 bases and J lost 5; bases outside the gene matches: 5. The germline gives CDR1 GTSNPN, CDR2 SVGIG (reference sequence). CDR3 bases: TGTGCCTGGACCCGGGACAGGGTCGAGACCCAGTACTTC. Translating gives CAWTRDRVETQYF.

The rearrangement joins TRBV6-5 to TRBJ2-1, with no clear D. The CDR3 covers 14 residues. Deletions cut 0 bases from V and 8 bases from J, with 11 bases between. Germline values: CDR1 MNHEY, CDR2 SVGAGI. CDR3 bases: TGTGCCAGCAGTTACTCGAGGAGTAACTATGAGCAGTTCTTC. As protein: CASSYSRSNYEQFF.

The J gene is TRBJ2-3, the V gene TRBV20-1, with D maybe TRBD1 (6 bases). CDR1 and CDR2 from the germline V gene are DFQATT and SNEGSKA (reference sequence). This CDR3 is built from 14 residues. Trimming stripped 3 bases from V and 4 bases from J, with 14 bases between. The CDR3 here is CSASGTGSADTQYF. The CDR3 region has the DNA TGCAGTGCTAGTGGAACAGGGAGCGCAGATACGCAGTATTTT.

V gene TRBV28 combines with J gene TRBJ2-5, with D tentatively TRBD1 or TRBD2 (6 bases each). The germline V gene has CDR1 MDHEN and CDR2 SYDVKM. Trimming cost V 6 bases and J 5 bases, with 19 bases left between them. This CDR3 spans 15 amino acids. The CDR3 DNA reads TGTGCCAGCAGCCCATCCAGGGGTGGAGGGGAGACCCAGTACTTC. It encodes CASSPSRGGGETQYF.

V and J are TRBV19 and TRBJ2-1; weak D call: TRBD1 (6 bases). This CDR3 region has 14 residues. Germline V gene sequence: CDR1 LNHDA, CDR2 SQIVND (reference sequence). The V gene lost 2 bases and the J gene lost 5 bases, with 10 bases spanning the gap. CDR3 region: CASSISAGDNEQFF. In nucleotides, the CDR3 is TGTGCCAGTAGTATATCGGCAGGGGACAATGAGCAGTTCTTC. The variable domain in full, completed from reference TRBV19 and TRBJ2-1, reads DGGITQSPKYLFRKEGQNVTLSCEQNLNHDAMYWYRQDPGQGLRLIYYSQIVNDFQKGDIAEGYSVSREKKESFPLTVTSAQKNPTAFYLCASSISAGDNEQFFGPGTRLTVL.

Only one count was recorded for this clone. V and J are TRBV7-2 and TRBJ2-1; weak D call: TRBD2 (6 bases). Trimming took 1 base from V and 9 from J, leaving 10 bases between them. This CDR3 spans 13 amino acids. CDR1 and CDR2 (germline): SGHTA, FQGNSA. The CDR3 reads CASSLGLVGEQFF. CDR3 nucleotides: TGTGCCAGCAGCTTAGGACTAGTTGGTGAGCAGTTCTTC.

The chain joins TRBV7-6 to TRBJ2-2, with D perhaps matching TRBD1 (8 bases). Germline V gene sequence: CDR1 SGHVS, CDR2 FNYEAQ. Deletions cut 2 bases from V and 5 bases from J, with 15 bases between. This CDR3 is 16 amino acids long. The CDR3 DNA reads TGTGCCAGCAGCTTATCGCACAGGGGGGGGACCGGGGAGCTGTTTTTT. Its protein product is CASSLSHRGGTGELFF.

This sequence joins TRBV10-1 and TRBJ2-1; D is unclear. CDR1 is WNHNN and CDR2 is SYGVQD in the germline V gene (reference sequence). The length of the CDR3 is 12 residues. The V gene lost 7 bases and the J gene lost 5 bases, with 9 bases spanning the gap. In nucleotides, the CDR3 is TGCGCCAGCAAGGGCGGCGACAATGAGCAGTTCTTC. Translated: CASKGGDNEQFF.

This clone was recorded a few times. This rearrangement joins TRBV4-3 to TRBJ2-2; 11 bases line up with TRBD2. The J segment lost 3 bases and the V segment lost 1 base, leaving 4 bases of the junction unmatched. The CDR3 has 17 amino acids. Germline-derived CDR1 and CDR2 are LGHNA and YSLEER. CDR3 sequence (DNA): TGCGCCAGCAGCCAAGGGGCTAGCGGGAGGCACACCGGGGAGCTGTTTTTT. It yields the protein CASSQGASGRHTGELFF.

The J gene is TRBJ2-7, the V gene TRBV29-1; D is undetermined. V lost 4 bases, J lost 1 base, and 8 bases lay in between. From germline, CDR1 is SQVTM and CDR2 ANQGSEA. The CDR3 runs 12 residues. The CDR3: CSVARASYEQYF. CDR3 nucleotides: TGCAGCGTTGCGCGAGCGTCCTACGAGCAGTACTTC.

The CDR3: CASSLTGESEAFF. DNA for the CDR3: TGTGCCAGCAGCTTGACAGGGGAATCTGAAGCTTTCTTT. This chain connects TRBV5-6 to TRBJ1-1, with 7 bases that match TRBD1. This CDR3 has 13 residues. Germline V gives CDR1 SGHDT, CDR2 YYEEEE. The V gene end was trimmed by 1 base and the J gene end by 6 bases; junction bases not matched to a gene: 3.

The gene calls are TRBV6-6 and TRBJ2-5; D not certain. The V end lost 2 bases, the J end lost 7 bases, and 5 bases lay between the germline ends. The length of the CDR3 is 11 residues. Germline V gives CDR1 MNHNY, CDR2 SVGAGI (reference sequence). This chain's CDR3 is CASSYGRTQYF. In nucleotides, the CDR3 is TGTGCCAGCAGTTACGGCAGGACCCAGTACTTC.

This clone was observed a few times. The rearrangement links TRBV9 to TRBJ2-7; perhaps TRBD1 as D (5 bases). Deletions cut 3 bases from V and 5 bases from J, with 9 bases between. Germline values: CDR1 SGDLS, CDR2 YYNGEE. CDR3 length equals 12 residues. As DNA, the CDR3 is TGTGCCAGCAGCGCTGACAGTAACGAGCAGTACTTC. Encoded protein: CASSADSNEQYF.

V gene TRBV11-3 combines with J gene TRBJ2-1; no clear D. V lost 1 base and J lost 5, with 6 bases in between. The germline CDR1 and CDR2 sequences are SGHNT and YENEEA. The CDR3 is 13 amino acids. As DNA, the CDR3 is TGTGCCAGCAGCTTAGGCCCTGACAATGAGCAGTTCTTC. Its translation is CASSLGPDNEQFF.

J is TRBJ2-5 and V is TRBV9; maybe TRBD1 (5 bases). CDR1 and CDR2 (germline): SGDLS, YYNGEE. V was shortened by 3 bases and J by 3 bases, with 15 bases between the two germline ends. The CDR3 length is 15 residues. As DNA, the CDR3 is TGTGCCAGCAGCGCCATGGAAGGGGTGGAAGAGACCCAGTACTTC. This sequence encodes CASSAMEGVEETQYF.

The gene calls are TRBV27 and TRBJ2-2, with 15 bases aligning to TRBD2. The trim removed 6 bases at V and 3 bases at J, leaving 20 bases unmatched. The CDR3 is made up of 22 amino acids. Germline V CDR1 and CDR2: MNHEY, SMNVEV (reference sequence). CDR3 region: CASSQFAPGLAGGLSYTGELFF. The CDR3 region has the DNA TGTGCCAGCAGCCAGTTCGCCCCGGGACTAGCGGGAGGACTATCTTACACCGGGGAGCTGTTTTTT.

This clone was recorded only once. V is TRBV28 and J is TRBJ2-7; D is undetermined. Germline CDR1 reads MDHEN; CDR2 reads SYDVKM. V was shortened by 0 bases and J by 6 bases, with 18 bases between the two germline ends. The CDR3 has 16 amino acids. In nucleotides, the CDR3 is TGTGCCAGCAGTTTATGGGCCGGGCCCTACGGTAGCGAGCAGTACTTC. Encoded protein: CASSLWAGPYGSEQYF.

This clone appeared once. J is TRBJ2-1 and V is TRBV4-2; D assignment may be TRBD1 or TRBD2 (8 bases each). This CDR3 comprises 17 residues. From germline, CDR1 is LGHNA and CDR2 YNFKEQ. The V gene lost 3 bases and the J gene lost 7 bases, with 22 bases spanning the gap. DNA of the CDR3: TGTGCCAGCAGCCACCCCACAGGGGGGATAGCGGGGAATGAGCAGTTCTTC. Protein sequence: CASSHPTGGIAGNEQFF.

The chain couples TRBV3-1 (or the pseudogene TRBV3-2) to TRBJ2-7; D gene ambiguous. Trimming cost V 1 base and J 1 base, with 8 bases left between them. Germline V gene sequence: CDR1 LGHDT, CDR2 YNNKEL (reference sequence). The CDR3 is 14 residues long. In nucleotides, the CDR3 is TGTGCCAGCAGCCAAGTTCCGCAATCCTACGAGCAGTACTTC. Translation: CASSQVPQSYEQYF.

V and J are TRBV30 and TRBJ2-1; possibly TRBD2 for D (6 bases). CDR1 is GTSNPN, CDR2 SVGIG, per germline (reference sequence). V shed 0 bases and J shed 3 bases, with 15 bases lying between them. The CDR3 sequence is 16 residues long. The CDR3, as DNA: TGTGCCTGGAGTGTATTGCGGGGCCGACTCTACAATGAGCAGTTCTTC. As protein: CAWSVLRGRLYNEQFF.